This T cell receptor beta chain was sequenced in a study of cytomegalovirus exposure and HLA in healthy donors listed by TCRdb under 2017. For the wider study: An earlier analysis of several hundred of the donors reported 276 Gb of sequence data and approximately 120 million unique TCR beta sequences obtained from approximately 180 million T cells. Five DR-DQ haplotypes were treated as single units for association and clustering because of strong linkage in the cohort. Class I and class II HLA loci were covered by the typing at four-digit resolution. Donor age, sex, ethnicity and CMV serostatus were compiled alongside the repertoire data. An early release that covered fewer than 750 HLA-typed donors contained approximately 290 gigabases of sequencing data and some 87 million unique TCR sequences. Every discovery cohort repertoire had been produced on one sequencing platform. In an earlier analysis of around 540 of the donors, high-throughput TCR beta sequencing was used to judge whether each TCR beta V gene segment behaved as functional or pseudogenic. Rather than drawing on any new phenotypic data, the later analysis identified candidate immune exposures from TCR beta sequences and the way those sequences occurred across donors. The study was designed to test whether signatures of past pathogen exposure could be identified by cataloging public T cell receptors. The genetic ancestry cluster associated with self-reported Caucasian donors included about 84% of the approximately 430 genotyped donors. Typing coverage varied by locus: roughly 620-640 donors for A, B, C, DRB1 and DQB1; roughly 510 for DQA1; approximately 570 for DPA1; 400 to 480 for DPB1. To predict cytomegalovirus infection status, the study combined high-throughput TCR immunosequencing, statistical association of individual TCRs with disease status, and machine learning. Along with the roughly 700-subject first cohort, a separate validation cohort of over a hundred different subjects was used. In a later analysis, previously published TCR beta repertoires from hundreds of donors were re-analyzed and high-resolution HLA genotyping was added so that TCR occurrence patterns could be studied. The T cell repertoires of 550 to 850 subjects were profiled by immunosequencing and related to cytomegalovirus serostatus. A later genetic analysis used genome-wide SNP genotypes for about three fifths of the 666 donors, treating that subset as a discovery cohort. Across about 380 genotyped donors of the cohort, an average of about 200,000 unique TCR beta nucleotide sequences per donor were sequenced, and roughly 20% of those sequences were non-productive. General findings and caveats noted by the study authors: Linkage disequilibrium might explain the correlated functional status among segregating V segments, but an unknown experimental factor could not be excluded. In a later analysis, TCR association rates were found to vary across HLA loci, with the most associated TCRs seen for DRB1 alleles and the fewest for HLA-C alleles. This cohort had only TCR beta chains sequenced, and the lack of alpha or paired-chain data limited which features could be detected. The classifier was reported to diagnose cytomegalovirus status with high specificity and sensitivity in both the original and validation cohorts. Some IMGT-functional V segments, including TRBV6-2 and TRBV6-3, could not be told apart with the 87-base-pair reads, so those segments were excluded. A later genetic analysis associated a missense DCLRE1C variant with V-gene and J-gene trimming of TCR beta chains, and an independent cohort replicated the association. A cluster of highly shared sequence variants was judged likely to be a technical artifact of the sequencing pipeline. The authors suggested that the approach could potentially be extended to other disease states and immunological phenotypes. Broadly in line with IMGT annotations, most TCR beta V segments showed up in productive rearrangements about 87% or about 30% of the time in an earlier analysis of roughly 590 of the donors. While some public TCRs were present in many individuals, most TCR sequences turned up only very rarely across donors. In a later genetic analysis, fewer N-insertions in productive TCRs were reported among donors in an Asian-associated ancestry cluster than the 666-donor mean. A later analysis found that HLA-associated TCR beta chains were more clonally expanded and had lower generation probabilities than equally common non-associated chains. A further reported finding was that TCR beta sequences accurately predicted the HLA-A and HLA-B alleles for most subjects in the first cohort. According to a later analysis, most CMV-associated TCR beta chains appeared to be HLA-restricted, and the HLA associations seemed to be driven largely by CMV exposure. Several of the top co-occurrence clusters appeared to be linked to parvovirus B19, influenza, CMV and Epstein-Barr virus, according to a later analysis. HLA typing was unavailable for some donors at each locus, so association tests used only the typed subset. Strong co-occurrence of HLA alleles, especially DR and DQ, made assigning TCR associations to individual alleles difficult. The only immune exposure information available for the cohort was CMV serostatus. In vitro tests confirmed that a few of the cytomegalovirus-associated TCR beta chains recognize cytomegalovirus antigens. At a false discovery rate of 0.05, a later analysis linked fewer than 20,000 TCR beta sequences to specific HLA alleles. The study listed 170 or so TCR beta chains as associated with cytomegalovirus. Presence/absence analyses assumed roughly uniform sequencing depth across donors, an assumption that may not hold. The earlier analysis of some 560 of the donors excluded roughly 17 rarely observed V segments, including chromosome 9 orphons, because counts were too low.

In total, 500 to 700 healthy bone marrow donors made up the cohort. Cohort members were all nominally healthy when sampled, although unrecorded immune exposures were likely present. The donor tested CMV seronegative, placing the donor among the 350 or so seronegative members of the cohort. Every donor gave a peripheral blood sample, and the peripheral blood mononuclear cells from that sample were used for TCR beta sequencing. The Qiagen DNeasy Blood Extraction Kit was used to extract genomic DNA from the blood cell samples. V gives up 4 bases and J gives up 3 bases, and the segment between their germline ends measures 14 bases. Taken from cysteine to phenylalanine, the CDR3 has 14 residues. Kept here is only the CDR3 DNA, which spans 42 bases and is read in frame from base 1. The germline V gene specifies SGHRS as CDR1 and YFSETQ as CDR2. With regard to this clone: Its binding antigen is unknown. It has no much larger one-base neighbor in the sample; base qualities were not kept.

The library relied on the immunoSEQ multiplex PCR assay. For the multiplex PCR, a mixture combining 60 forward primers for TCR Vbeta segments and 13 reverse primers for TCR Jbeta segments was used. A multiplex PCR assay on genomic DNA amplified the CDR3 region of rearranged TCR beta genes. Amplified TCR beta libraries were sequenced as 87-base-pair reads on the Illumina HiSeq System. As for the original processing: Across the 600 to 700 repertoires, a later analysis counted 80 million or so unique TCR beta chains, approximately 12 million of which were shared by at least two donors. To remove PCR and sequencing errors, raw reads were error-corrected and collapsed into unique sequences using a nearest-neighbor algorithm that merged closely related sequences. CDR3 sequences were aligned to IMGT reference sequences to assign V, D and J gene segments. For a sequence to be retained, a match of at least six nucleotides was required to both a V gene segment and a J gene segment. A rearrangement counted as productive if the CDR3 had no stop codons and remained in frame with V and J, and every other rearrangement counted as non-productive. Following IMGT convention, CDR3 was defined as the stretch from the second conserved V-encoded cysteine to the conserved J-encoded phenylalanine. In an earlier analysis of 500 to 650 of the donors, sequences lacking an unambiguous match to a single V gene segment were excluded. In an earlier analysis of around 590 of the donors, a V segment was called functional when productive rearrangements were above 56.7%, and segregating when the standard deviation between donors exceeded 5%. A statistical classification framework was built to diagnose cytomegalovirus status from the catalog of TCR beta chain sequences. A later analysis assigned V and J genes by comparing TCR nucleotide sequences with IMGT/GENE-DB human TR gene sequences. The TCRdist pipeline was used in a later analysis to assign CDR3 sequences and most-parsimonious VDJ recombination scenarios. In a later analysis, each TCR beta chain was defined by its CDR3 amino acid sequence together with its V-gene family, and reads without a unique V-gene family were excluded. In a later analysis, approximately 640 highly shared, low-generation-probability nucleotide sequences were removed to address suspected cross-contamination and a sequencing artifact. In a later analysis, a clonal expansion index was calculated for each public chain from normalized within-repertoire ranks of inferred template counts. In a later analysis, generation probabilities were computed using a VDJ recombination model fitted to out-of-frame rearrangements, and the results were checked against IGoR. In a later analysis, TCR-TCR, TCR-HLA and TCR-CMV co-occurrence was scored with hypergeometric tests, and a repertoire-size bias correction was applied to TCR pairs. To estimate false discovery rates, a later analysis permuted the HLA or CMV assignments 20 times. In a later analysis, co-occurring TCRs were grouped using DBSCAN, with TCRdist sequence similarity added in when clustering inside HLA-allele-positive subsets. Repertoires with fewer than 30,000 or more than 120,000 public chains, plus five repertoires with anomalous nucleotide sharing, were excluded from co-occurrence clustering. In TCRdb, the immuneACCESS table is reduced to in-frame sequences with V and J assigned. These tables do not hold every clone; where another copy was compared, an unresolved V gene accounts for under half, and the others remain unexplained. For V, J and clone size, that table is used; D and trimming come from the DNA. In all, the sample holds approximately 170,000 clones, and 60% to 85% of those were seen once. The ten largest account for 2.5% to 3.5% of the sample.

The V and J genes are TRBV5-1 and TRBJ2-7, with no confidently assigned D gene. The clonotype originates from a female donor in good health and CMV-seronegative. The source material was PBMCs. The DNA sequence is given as TGCGCCAGCAGCCCTGATGTAGAGGTCTACGAGCAGTACTTC. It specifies CASSPDVEVYEQYF.